The T cell receptor (beta chain) described here comes from a study of blood T cell repertoires in COVID-19. In the authors' workflow: Estimation of nucleated cell counts relied on the amplification of reference gene primers. Profiled with immunoSEQ multiplex PCR; TCRdb holds only in-frame clones, not every one. V, J and clone size reflect that table, while D and trimming were determined from the DNA. The sample carries over 350,000 clones, more than 85% recorded once. Participant reports of clinical history set cohort assignment. This clone was counted a single time. The clonotype was recovered from a woman between 40 and 55 years old who had been exposed to COVID-19. Sequencing used PBMCs or T cells enriched from blood (not recorded which).

The CDR3 region is CASSSYRVSNTIYF. The CDR3 bases are TGTGCCAGCAGCTCATACAGGGTCAGCAACACCATATATTTT. This chain joins TRBV7-9 and TRBJ1-3, with D maybe TRBD1 (6 bases). V was trimmed by 4 bases and J by 7 bases, leaving 14 bases between them. CDR3 length: 14 residues. Germline V gene data show CDR1 as SEHNR and CDR2 as FQNEAQ (reference sequence).